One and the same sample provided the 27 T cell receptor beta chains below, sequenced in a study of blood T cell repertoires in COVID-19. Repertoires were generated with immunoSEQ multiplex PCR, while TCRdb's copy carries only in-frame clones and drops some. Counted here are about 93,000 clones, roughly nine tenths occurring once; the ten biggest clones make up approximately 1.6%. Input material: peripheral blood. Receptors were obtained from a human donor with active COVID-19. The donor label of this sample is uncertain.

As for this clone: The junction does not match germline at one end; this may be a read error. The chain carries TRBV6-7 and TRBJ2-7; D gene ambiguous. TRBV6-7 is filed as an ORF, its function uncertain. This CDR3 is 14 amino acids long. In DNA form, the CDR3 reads TGTGCCAGCAGTTACTCGCATGACTGCTACTCTACTCCCTTC. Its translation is CASSYSHDCYSTPF.

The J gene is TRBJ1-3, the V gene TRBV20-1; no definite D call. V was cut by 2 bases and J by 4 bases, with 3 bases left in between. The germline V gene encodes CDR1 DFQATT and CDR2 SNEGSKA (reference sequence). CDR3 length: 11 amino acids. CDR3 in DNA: TGCAGTGCTAGACGGGGAAACACCATATATTTT. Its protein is CSARRGNTIYF.

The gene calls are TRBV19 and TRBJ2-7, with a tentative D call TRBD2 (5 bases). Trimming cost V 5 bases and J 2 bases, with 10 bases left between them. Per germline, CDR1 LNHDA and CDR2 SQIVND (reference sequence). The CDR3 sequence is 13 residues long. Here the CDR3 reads CASSSGIPYEQYF. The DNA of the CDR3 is TGTGCCAGTAGTTCCGGGATTCCCTACGAGCAGTACTTC.

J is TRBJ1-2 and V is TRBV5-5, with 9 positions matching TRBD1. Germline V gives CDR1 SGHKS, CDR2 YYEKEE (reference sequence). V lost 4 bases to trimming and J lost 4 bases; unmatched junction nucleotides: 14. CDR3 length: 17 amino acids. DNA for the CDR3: TGTGCCAGCAGCCCACGGGGACAGGGTATAGAGCGCTATGGCTACACCTTC. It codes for CASSPRGQGIERYGYTF.

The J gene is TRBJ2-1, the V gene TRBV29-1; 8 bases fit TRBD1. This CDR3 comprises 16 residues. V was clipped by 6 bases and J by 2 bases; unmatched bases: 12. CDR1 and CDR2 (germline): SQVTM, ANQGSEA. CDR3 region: CSVQSRDRPPYNEQFF. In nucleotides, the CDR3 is TGCAGCGTCCAAAGTAGGGACAGGCCTCCCTACAATGAGCAGTTCTTC.

The CDR3 DNA follows: TGCGCCAGCAGACCCGGGCGGGGGGCACTCTCATATGAGCAGTTCTTC. Its translation: CASRPGRGALSYEQFF. The rearrangement links TRBV5-1 to TRBJ2-1, with 8 bases aligning to TRBD2. V gave up 5 bases and J gave up 8 bases; unmatched junction bases: 15. This CDR3 is built from 16 residues. Germline V CDR1 and CDR2: SGHRS, YFSETQ. Supplemented by reference TRBV5-1 and TRBJ2-1, the full variable domain reads KAGVTQTPRYLIKTRGQQVTLSCSPISGHRSVSWYQQTPGQGLQFLFEYFSETQRNKGNFPGRFSGRQFSNSRSEMNVSTLELGDSALYLCASRPGRGALSYEQFFGPGTRLTVL.

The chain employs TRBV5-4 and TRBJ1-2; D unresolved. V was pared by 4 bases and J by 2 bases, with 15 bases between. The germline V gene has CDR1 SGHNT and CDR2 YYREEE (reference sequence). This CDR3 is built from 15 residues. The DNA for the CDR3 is TGTGCCAGCAGCCTTTTAACACGCCCGAACTATGGCTACACCTTC. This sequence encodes CASSLLTRPNYGYTF.

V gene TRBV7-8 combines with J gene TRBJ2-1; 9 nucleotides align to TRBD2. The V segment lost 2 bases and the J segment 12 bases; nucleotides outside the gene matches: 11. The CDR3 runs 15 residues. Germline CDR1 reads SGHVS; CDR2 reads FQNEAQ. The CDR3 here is CASSLSAGGPWGQFF. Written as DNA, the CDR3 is TGTGCCAGCAGCTTATCGGCGGGGGGGCCATGGGGGCAGTTCTTC. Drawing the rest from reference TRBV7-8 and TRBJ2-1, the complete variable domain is GAGVSQSPRYKVAKRGQDVALRCDPISGHVSLFWYQQALGQGPEFLTYFQNEAQLDKSGLPSDRFFAERPEGSVSTLKIQRTQQEDSAVYLCASSLSAGGPWGQFFGPGTRLTVL.

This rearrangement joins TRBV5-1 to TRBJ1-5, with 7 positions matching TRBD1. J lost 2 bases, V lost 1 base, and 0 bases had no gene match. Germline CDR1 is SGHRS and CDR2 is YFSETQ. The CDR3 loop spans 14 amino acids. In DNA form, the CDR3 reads TGCGCCAGCAGCTTGACAGGGGGCAATCAGCCCCAGCATTTT. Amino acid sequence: CASSLTGGNQPQHF.

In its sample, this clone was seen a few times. Here the CDR3 DNA reads TGTGCCAGTAGTATAGGTGGGACAGCGAATCAGCCCCAGCATTTT. Translating gives CASSIGGTANQPQHF. The chain couples TRBV19 to TRBJ1-5; 7 bases map to TRBD1. V dropped 1 base and J dropped 4; count of bases not matched to a gene: 4. Germline CDR1 is LNHDA and CDR2 is SQIVND (reference sequence). CDR3 length: 15 amino acids.

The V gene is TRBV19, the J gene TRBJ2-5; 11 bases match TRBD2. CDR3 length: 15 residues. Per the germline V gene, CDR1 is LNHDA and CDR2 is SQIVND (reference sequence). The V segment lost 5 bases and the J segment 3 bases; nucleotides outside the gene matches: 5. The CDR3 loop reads CASSDSGGAEETQYF. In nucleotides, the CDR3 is TGTGCCAGTAGTGATAGCGGGGGGGCGGAAGAGACCCAGTACTTC. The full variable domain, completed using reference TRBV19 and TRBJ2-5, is DGGITQSPKYLFRKEGQNVTLSCEQNLNHDAMYWYRQDPGQGLRLIYYSQIVNDFQKGDIAEGYSVSREKKESFPLTVTSAQKNPTAFYLCASSDSGGAEETQYFGPGTRLLVL.

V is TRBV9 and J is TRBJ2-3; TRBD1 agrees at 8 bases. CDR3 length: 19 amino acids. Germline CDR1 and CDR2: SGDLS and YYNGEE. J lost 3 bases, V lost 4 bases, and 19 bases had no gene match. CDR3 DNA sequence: TGTGCCAGCAGCCCATACCACCCCCGGACAGGGCTTTGGACAGATACGCAGTATTTT. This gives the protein CASSPYHPRTGLWTDTQYF.

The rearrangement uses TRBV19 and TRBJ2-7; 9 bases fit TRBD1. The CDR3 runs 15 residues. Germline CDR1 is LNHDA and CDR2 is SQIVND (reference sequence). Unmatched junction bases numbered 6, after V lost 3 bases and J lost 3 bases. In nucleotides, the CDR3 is TGTGCCAGTAGTATCCGGGACAGGGACATCTACGAGCAGTACTTC. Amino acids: CASSIRDRDIYEQYF.

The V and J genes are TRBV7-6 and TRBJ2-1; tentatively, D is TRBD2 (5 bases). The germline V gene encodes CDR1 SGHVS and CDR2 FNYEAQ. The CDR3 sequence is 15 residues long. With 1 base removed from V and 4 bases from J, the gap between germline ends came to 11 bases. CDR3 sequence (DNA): TGTGCCAGCAGCTTAGGGCGAGCGGAATACAATGAGCAGTTCTTC. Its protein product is CASSLGRAEYNEQFF.

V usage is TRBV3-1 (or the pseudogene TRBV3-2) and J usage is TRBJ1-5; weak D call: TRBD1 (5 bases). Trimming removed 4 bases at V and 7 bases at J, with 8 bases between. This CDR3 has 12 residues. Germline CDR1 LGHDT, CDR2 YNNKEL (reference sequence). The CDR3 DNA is TGTGCCAGCAGCCGTAAGGGGCAGCCCCAGCATTTT. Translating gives CASSRKGQPQHF.

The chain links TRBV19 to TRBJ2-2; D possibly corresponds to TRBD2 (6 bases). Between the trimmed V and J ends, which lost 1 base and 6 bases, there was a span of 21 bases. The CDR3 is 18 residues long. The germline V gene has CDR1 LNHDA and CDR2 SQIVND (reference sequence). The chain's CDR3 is CASSIGAGASPWAGELFF. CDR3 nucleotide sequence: TGTGCCAGTAGTATAGGAGCGGGTGCGTCCCCCTGGGCCGGGGAGCTGTTTTTT.

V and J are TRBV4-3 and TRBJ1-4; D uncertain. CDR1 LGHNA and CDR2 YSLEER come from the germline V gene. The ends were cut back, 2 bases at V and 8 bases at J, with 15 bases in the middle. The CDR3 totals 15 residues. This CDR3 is CASSQSYPIFEKLFF. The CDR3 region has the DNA TGCGCCAGCAGCCAATCCTACCCAATTTTCGAAAAACTGTTTTTT.

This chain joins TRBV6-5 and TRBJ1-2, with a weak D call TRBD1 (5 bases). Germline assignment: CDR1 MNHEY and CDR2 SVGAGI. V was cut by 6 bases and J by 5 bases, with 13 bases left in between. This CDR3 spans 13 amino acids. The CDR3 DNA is TGTGCCAGCAGCCCAAGTAGGGGATATGGCTACACCTTC. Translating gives CASSPSRGYGYTF.

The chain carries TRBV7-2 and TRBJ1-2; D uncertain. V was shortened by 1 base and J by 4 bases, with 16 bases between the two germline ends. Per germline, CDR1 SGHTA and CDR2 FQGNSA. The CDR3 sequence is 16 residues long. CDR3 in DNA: TGTGCCAGCAGCTTAGACCCCCACAGTTCCCGCTATGGCTACACCTTC. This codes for CASSLDPHSSRYGYTF.

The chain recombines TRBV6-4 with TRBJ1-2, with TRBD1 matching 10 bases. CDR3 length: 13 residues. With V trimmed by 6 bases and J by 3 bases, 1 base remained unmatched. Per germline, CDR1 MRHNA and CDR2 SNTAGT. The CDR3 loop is CASRGTGDYGYTF. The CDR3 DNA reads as TGTGCCAGCAGGGGGACAGGGGACTATGGCTACACCTTC.

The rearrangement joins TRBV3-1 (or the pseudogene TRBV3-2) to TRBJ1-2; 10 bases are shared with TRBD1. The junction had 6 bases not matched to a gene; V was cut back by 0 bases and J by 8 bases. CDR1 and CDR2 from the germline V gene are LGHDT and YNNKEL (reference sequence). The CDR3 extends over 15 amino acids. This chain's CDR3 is CASSQDLGTGVGYTF. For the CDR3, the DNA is TGTGCCAGCAGCCAAGATTTAGGGACAGGGGTCGGCTACACCTTC.

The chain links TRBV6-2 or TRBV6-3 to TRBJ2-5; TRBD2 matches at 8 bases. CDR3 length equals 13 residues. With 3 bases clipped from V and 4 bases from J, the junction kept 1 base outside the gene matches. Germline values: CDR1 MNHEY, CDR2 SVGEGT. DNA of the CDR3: TGTGCCAGCAGTTATAGCGGGGTAGAGACCCAGTACTTC. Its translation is CASSYSGVETQYF.

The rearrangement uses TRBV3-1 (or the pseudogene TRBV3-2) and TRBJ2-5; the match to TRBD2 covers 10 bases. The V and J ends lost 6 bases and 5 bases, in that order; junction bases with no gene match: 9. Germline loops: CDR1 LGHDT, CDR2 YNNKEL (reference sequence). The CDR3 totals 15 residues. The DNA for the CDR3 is TGTGCCAGCAGGCCTTTTAGCGGGGGGAGGGAGACCCAGTACTTC. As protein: CASRPFSGGRETQYF.

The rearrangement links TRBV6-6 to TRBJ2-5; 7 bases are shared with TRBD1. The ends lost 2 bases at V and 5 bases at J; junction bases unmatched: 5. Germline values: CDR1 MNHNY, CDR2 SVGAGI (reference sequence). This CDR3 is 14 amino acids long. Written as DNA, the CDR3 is TGTGCCAGCAGTTACGAGGGGGCGCGGGAGACCCAGTACTTC. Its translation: CASSYEGARETQYF.

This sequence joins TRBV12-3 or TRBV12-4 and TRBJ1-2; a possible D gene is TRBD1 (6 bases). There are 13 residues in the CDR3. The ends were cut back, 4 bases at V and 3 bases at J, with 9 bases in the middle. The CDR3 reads CASSSSGDYGYTF. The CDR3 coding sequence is TGTGCCAGCAGTTCATCAGGGGACTATGGCTACACCTTC.

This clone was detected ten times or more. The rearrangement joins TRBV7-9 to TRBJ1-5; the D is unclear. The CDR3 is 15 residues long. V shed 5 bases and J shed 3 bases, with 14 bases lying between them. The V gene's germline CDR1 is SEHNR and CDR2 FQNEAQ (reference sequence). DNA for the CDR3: TGTGCCAGCAGCAGGAACGAGGGAATCAATCAGCCCCAGCATTTT. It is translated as CASSRNEGINQPQHF.

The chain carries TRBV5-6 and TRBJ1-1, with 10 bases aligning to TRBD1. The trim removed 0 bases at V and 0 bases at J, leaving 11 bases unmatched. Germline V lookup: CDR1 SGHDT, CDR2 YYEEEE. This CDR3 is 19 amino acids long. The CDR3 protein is CASSLGPRQGAGLNTEAFF. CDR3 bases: TGTGCCAGCAGCTTGGGGCCACGACAGGGGGCCGGTTTGAACACTGAAGCTTTCTTT.